This T cell receptor (beta chain) was sequenced during a study of a mutant IDH1 vaccine in newly diagnosed glioma. Concerning this clone itself: Its antigen is not identified.

Method: immunoSEQ multiplex PCR; TCRdb's copy keeps in-frame clones and lacks some. The sample has tens of thousands of clones; approximately 80% are singletons. Time point described: week 35, safety follow-up. What each vaccine dose contained was 300 ug of mutant IDH1 20-mer peptide, accompanied by topical imiquimod. Deletions cut 7 bases from V and 5 bases from J, with 8 bases between. Germline values: CDR1 SGHTA, CDR2 FQGNSA. The CDR3 has 12 amino acids. This TCR was sampled from a woman between 40 and 55 years old with glioma. Some clones in this sample may be carry-over from other donors' samples. This chain links TRBV7-2 with TRBJ2-2; D not certain. The sequencing here drew on PBMCs, taken from a glioma patient whose treatment included an IDH1 peptide vaccine. This CDR3 is CASTLGTGELFF. For the CDR3, the DNA is TGTGCCAGCACCCTGGGGACCGGGGAGCTGTTTTTT.